What follows is one T cell receptor (beta chain) and its context. The sample is drawn from a study of blood T cell repertoires in COVID-19. On the study more broadly: Specimens from acute and convalescent COVID-19 originated in the United States, Italy and Spain.

CDR3 length equals 19 residues. Germline V lookup: CDR1 KGHDR, CDR2 SFDVKD. J lost 0 bases, V lost 9 bases, and 15 bases had no gene match. In the original analysis: Reference gene primer amplification in the assay estimated nucleated cell counts. Only in-frame clones appear in the TCRdb table, and some are missing; sequencing was by immunoSEQ multiplex PCR. V, J and clone size derive from that table, while D and trimming were established from the DNA sequence. The sample yields 50,000 to 65,000 clones, approximately 86% seen once. The sequence was collected from a man between 45 and 60 years old with active COVID-19. The sequenced sample was peripheral blood. V gene TRBV24-1 combines with J gene TRBJ2-4; 11 nucleotides agree with TRBD1. The CDR3 DNA reads TGTGCCACCGGAATGTCGGGACAGGGGGTTACCCTAGCCAAAAACATTCAGTACTTC. Its protein product is CATGMSGQGVTLAKNIQYF.